These 32 T cell receptor beta chains were all obtained from the same sample, sequenced in a study of shared clonotypes between healthy human individuals. Profiling relied on immunoSEQ multiplex PCR, and the TCRdb table lists in-frame clones only, not all of them. The sample lists over a million clones, roughly 74% occurring once. Sequencing input: memory CD4+ T cells from PBMCs. The subset: CD45RA-negative fraction. All receptors come from a man between 18 and 35 years old in good health. Some clones in this sample may be carry-over from other donors' samples.

This clone was counted between two and nine times. It is likely a read error: a sequence one base away is far more abundant. V is TRBV20-1 and J is TRBJ1-1; D unresolved. V was cut by 0 bases and J by 11 bases, with 10 bases left in between. The CDR3 is made up of 11 amino acids. CDR1 is DFQATT and CDR2 is SNEGSKA in the germline V gene (reference sequence). The CDR3 region is CSARDRETAFF. CDR3 DNA sequence: TGCAGTGCTAGAGATCGGGAGACGGCTTTCTTT.

This clone was seen many times. Other nucleotide sequences in the sample specify the same CDR3. The chain joins TRBV20-1 to TRBJ1-1, with D perhaps matching TRBD1 (5 bases). Trimming took off 3 bases at V and 7 bases at J, with 9 bases between the two ends. In germline, CDR1 is DFQATT, CDR2 SNEGSKA (reference sequence). The CDR3 length is 11 residues. For the CDR3, the DNA is TGCAGTGCTAGCGGGCAGGGTGAAGCTTTCTTT. Translating gives CSASGQGEAFF.

J is TRBJ2-7 and V is TRBV9, with D uncertain. Trimming stripped 4 bases from V and 2 bases from J, with 16 bases between. In germline, CDR1 is SGDLS, CDR2 YYNGEE. The CDR3 has 15 amino acids. The CDR3 is CASSSHHEMAYEQYF. CDR3 DNA: TGTGCCAGCAGCTCGCACCATGAGATGGCCTACGAGCAGTACTTC. Full variable domain (rest looked up from reference TRBV9 and TRBJ2-7): DSGVTQTPKHLITATGQRVTLRCSPRSGDLSVYWYQQSLDQGLQFLIQYYNGEERAKGNILERFSAQQFPDLHSELNLSSLELGDSALYFCASSSHHEMAYEQYFGPGTRLTVT.

This chain connects TRBV7-6 to TRBJ1-1; tentative D call: TRBD1 (5 bases). V was cut by 5 bases and J by 10 bases, with 14 bases left in between. The CDR3 spans 12 residues. Per germline, CDR1 SGHVS and CDR2 FNYEAQ. CDR3 sequence: CASSPGGVRAFF. The DNA for the CDR3 is TGTGCCAGCAGCCCGGGGGGGGTTCGAGCTTTCTTT. Drawing the rest from reference TRBV7-6 and TRBJ1-1, the complete variable domain is GAGVSQSPRYKVTKRGQDVALRCDPISGHVSLYWYRQALGQGPEFLTYFNYEAQQDKSGLPNDRFSAERPEGSISTLTIQRTEQRDSAMYRCASSPGGVRAFFGQGTRLTVV.

The chain uses TRBV5-1 and TRBJ2-5, with a weak D call TRBD2 (6 bases). The V gene's germline CDR1 is SGHRS and CDR2 YFSETQ. V gave up 0 bases and J gave up 6 bases, with 15 bases separating them. This CDR3 is 15 amino acids long. This chain's CDR3 is CASSLGLGGLKTQYF. DNA for the CDR3: TGCGCCAGCAGCTTGGGACTAGGAGGTCTCAAGACCCAGTACTTC.

This clone was detected only a few times. V usage is TRBV6-1 and J usage is TRBJ1-2, with D unresolved. The CDR3 has 17 amino acids. Trimming shortened V by 2 bases and J by 6 bases, and 22 bases separated the two germline ends. In germline, CDR1 is MNHNS, CDR2 SASEGT. The CDR3 here is CASSEQLWTGRENGYTF. The CDR3 DNA reads TGTGCCAGCAGTGAACAACTATGGACGGGTCGAGAGAATGGCTACACCTTC.

The chain uses TRBV9 and TRBJ2-3, with D hard to call. V dropped 0 bases and J dropped 4 bases, with 9 bases sitting between them. Germline assignment: CDR1 SGDLS and CDR2 YYNGEE. The CDR3 is made up of 14 amino acids. The CDR3: CASSVVQPPDTQYF. Here the CDR3 DNA reads TGTGCCAGCAGCGTAGTTCAACCCCCAGATACGCAGTATTTT.

The table lists this clone with a count of one. The sample holds other DNA sequences that translate to the same CDR3. The rearrangement links TRBV18 to TRBJ2-7; 7 nucleotides agree with TRBD2. J was trimmed by 3 bases and V by 3 bases; bases with no gene match: 2. Germline loops: CDR1 KGHSH, CDR2 LQKENI. The CDR3 length is 13 residues. Here the CDR3 reads CASSPSSGYEQYF. The CDR3 DNA reads as TGTGCCAGCTCACCCTCTAGCGGCTACGAGCAGTACTTC.

For this clone: A much more abundant neighbour one base away suggests this may be a read error. The sample has other DNA sequences that encode this CDR3 too. J is TRBJ1-2 and V is TRBV5-6; TRBD1 agrees at 7 bases. V lost 4 bases to trimming and J lost 6 bases; unmatched junction nucleotides: 6. The CDR3 totals 13 residues. CDR1 and CDR2 from the germline V gene are SGHDT and YYEEEE. The chain's CDR3 is CASSPGGAHGYTF. The CDR3 nucleotides are TGTGCCAGCAGCCCAGGGGGTGCCCATGGCTACACCTTC.

This clone was seen more than once but under ten times. The chain links TRBV25-1 to TRBJ2-1; 8 positions match TRBD1. The CDR3 extends over 14 amino acids. Unmatched junction bases numbered 3, after V lost 4 bases and J lost 4 bases. Germline CDR1 MGHDK, CDR2 SYGVNS. The CDR3 nucleotides read TGTGCCAGCAGTGTTTGGACAGGGTACAATGAGCAGTTCTTC. Translating gives CASSVWTGYNEQFF.

This chain connects TRBV19 to TRBJ1-5; D is undetermined. The germline V gene encodes CDR1 LNHDA and CDR2 SQIVND (reference sequence). This CDR3 comprises 13 residues. The V gene lost 9 bases and the J gene lost 3 bases, with 12 bases spanning the gap. Written as DNA, the CDR3 is TGTGCCAGCTCGGCACGATTCAATCAGCCCCAGCATTTT. Amino acid sequence: CASSARFNQPQHF.

The chain joins TRBV5-6 to TRBJ1-1, with D possibly matching TRBD1 (5 bases). CDR1 and CDR2 from the germline V gene are SGHDT and YYEEEE. V was pared by 5 bases and J by 10 bases, with 21 bases between. The CDR3 spans 14 residues. The CDR3 loop is CASRLYSRDVGAFF. The CDR3 region has the DNA TGTGCCAGCAGACTATATAGCAGGGACGTGGGAGCTTTCTTT.

Of note for this clone: The sample contains more than one DNA sequence encoding this CDR3. The rearrangement uses TRBV4-1 and TRBJ1-6; D is unresolved. Germline V gene data show CDR1 as MGHRA and CDR2 as YSYEKL. V was trimmed by 4 bases and J by 6 bases, leaving 16 bases between them. The CDR3 totals 16 residues. CDR3 in amino acids: CASSPPAPRLNSPLHF. For the CDR3, the DNA is TGCGCCAGCAGCCCCCCCGCCCCGAGGCTTAATTCACCCCTCCACTTT.

With respect to this clone: At one boundary the junction diverges from the germline segment, which might be a read error. V and J are TRBV9 and TRBJ2-1, with D uncertain. CDR3 length: 13 residues. Germline V gene sequence: CDR1 SGDLS, CDR2 YYNGEE. The CDR3 nucleotides read TGTGCCAGCAACGTACTCGCCTCGAATGAGCAGTTCTTC. Translation: CASNVLASNEQFF.

This chain links TRBV7-9 with TRBJ2-2; no definite D call. CDR1 and CDR2 (germline): SEHNR, FQNEAQ (reference sequence). The germline V and J ends were trimmed by 4 bases and 4 bases, with 16 bases remaining between them. The CDR3 length is 16 residues. CDR3 in DNA: TGTGCCAGCAGCTCCCCCATGGGTCGCGGCACCGGGGAGCTGTTTTTT. Residues: CASSSPMGRGTGELFF.

This clone was seen just once. The chain links TRBV5-1 to TRBJ2-2, with D possibly called TRBD1 or TRBD2 (5 bases each). Deletions cut 0 bases from V and 6 bases from J, with 15 bases between. The CDR3 has 16 amino acids. CDR1 is SGHRS, CDR2 YFSETQ, per germline. In DNA, the CDR3 is TGCGCCAGCAGCTTGGGGGGCCTAGCATACCCCGGGGAGCTGTTTTTT. Translation: CASSLGGLAYPGELFF.

This chain connects TRBV5-1 to TRBJ2-3; TRBD2 is a possible D gene (5 bases). The V end lost 4 bases, the J end lost 0 bases, and 15 bases lay between the germline ends. This CDR3 is built from 16 residues. Germline V gene sequence: CDR1 SGHRS, CDR2 YFSETQ. The CDR3: CASSPGIATSTDTQYF. CDR3 bases: TGCGCCAGCAGCCCGGGGATAGCGACAAGCACAGATACGCAGTATTTT.

The V and J genes are TRBV21-1 and TRBJ1-5; the D call in the table, TRBD1, was not verified against the DNA. TRBV21-1 is flagged as a pseudogene. The CDR3 spans 18 residues. CDR3 amino acids: CAATTGTGPSESNQPQHF. CDR3 in DNA: TGTGCCGCCACAACCGGGACAGGCCCCTCGGAGAGCAATCAGCCCCAGCATTTT.

The CDR3 DNA is TGTGCCAGTGAAAGGGACAGGGGGAGGGGCGAGCAGTACTTC. Protein: CASERDRGRGEQYF. V usage is TRBV6-6 and J usage is TRBJ2-7; 11 positions agree with TRBD1. The CDR3 is made up of 14 amino acids. Per germline, CDR1 MNHNY and CDR2 SVGAGI (reference sequence). J gave up 6 bases and V 9 bases, and 10 bases lay outside the gene matches.

In this sample, this clone turned up many times. The sample holds other DNA sequences that translate to the same CDR3. The rearrangement joins TRBV25-1 to TRBJ1-2; 8 bases match TRBD1. Germline-derived CDR1 and CDR2 are MGHDK and SYGVNS. V trimming: 6 bases; J trimming: 8 bases; junction bases outside the gene matches: 8. CDR3 length: 13 amino acids. In DNA, the CDR3 is TGTGCCAGCAGCCACAGGGGGACGGACGGCTACACCTTC. Translation gives CASSHRGTDGYTF.

The chain uses TRBV5-1 and TRBJ2-7; D uncertain. The germline V gene encodes CDR1 SGHRS and CDR2 YFSETQ. The V and J ends lost 6 bases and 5 bases respectively, with 18 bases between them. This CDR3 spans 14 amino acids. Here the CDR3 reads CASTLGLPPNEQYF. In nucleotides, the CDR3 is TGCGCCAGCACTCTTGGGCTTCCCCCCAACGAGCAGTACTTC.

This chain links TRBV7-2 with TRBJ2-2; no definite D call. V was trimmed by 2 bases and J by 1 base, leaving 11 bases between them. CDR3 size: 16 residues. Germline V gives CDR1 SGHTA, CDR2 FQGNSA. The CDR3 reads CASSLLDLRNTGELFF. CDR3 in DNA: TGTGCCAGCAGCTTACTCGACCTACGGAACACCGGGGAGCTGTTTTTT. Looking up the rest from reference TRBV7-2 and TRBJ2-2 gives the full variable domain: GAGVSQSPSNKVTEKGKDVELRCDPISGHTALYWYRQSLGQGLEFLIYFQGNSAPDKSGLPSDRFSAERTGGSVSTLTIQRTQQEDSAVYLCASSLLDLRNTGELFFGEGSRLTVL.

This clone was seen a single time. The chain recombines TRBV6-1 with TRBJ2-7; 10 bases are a match to TRBD1. This CDR3 is built from 13 residues. With V trimmed by 8 bases and J by 7 bases, 8 bases remained unmatched. Germline values: CDR1 MNHNS, CDR2 SASEGT. The CDR3 nucleotides are TGTGCCAGCGGACAGGGGGGCATCGGGGAGCAGTACTTC. This gives the protein CASGQGGIGEQYF.

This chain connects TRBV6-1 to TRBJ1-1, with a weak D call TRBD1 (5 bases). The germline V gene has CDR1 MNHNS and CDR2 SASEGT. The V and J ends lost 6 bases and 5 bases respectively, with 16 bases between them. CDR3 length: 14 residues. CDR3 sequence: CASRSPAGWTEAFF. The CDR3 DNA sequence: TGTGCCAGCAGAAGCCCGGCAGGGTGGACTGAAGCTTTCTTT.

This chain joins TRBV5-6 and TRBJ1-5, with D possibly TRBD1 on 5 matching bases. The CDR3 is 14 residues long. Germline CDR1 reads SGHDT; CDR2 reads YYEEEE. V lost 2 bases to trimming and J lost 3 bases, with 9 bases between them. Here the CDR3 reads CASSLSGTNQPQHF. The CDR3 coding sequence is TGTGCCAGCAGCTTATCGGGGACCAATCAGCCCCAGCATTTT.

J is TRBJ2-5 and V is TRBV4-2; the match to TRBD2 covers 9 bases. The CDR3 runs 17 residues. Trimming took 1 base from V and 5 from J; bases not matched to a gene: 11. In germline, CDR1 is LGHNA, CDR2 YNFKEQ. For the CDR3, the DNA is TGTGCCAGCAGCCAAGTGGTAGCGGGAGTATGGCACGAGACCCAGTACTTC. This sequence encodes CASSQVVAGVWHETQYF.

The gene calls are TRBV5-4 and TRBJ2-1; no firm D call. Trimming took 4 bases from V and 7 from J, leaving 18 bases between them. The length of the CDR3 is 15 residues. CDR1 and CDR2 from the germline V gene are SGHNT and YYREEE (reference sequence). CDR3 nucleotides: TGTGCCAGCAGCGCGATATTTTTTGCGTCTAATGAGCAGTTCTTC. It codes for CASSAIFFASNEQFF.

V usage is TRBV7-9 and J usage is TRBJ1-1; the D gene is possibly TRBD1 (5 bases). This CDR3 has 16 amino acids. Trimming cost V 1 base and J 1 base, with 13 bases left between them. In germline, CDR1 is SEHNR, CDR2 FQNEAQ (reference sequence). CDR3 sequence (DNA): TGTGCCAGCAGCTTAGGTTTGGCAGGGTCGAACACTGAAGCTTTCTTT. Its protein is CASSLGLAGSNTEAFF.

This clone was counted many times. V usage is TRBV5-1 and J usage is TRBJ1-1, with no clear D. CDR1 and CDR2 (germline): SGHRS, YFSETQ. V lost 0 bases and J 6 bases, leaving 15 bases between the germline ends. The CDR3 runs 15 residues. The CDR3 nucleotides are TGCGCCAGCAGCTTGGTGGGCTCCCTGGTGGCTGAAGCTTTCTTT. This sequence encodes CASSLVGSLVAEAFF.

The gene calls are TRBV6-5 and TRBJ2-1; 13 bases match TRBD2. J was trimmed by 7 bases and V by 6 bases; bases with no gene match: 6. The length of the CDR3 is 15 residues. Looked up from germline, CDR1 is MNHEY and CDR2 is SVGAGI. The CDR3: CASSLLAGGRNEQFF. The CDR3, as DNA: TGTGCCAGCAGCCTACTAGCGGGAGGGCGTAATGAGCAGTTCTTC.

This clone has a handful of counts. A read error may be the cause here, since a much bigger clone is one base away. Other DNA sequences within the sample encode an identical CDR3. This chain links TRBV7-2 with TRBJ2-1; D not certain. Trimming cost V 2 bases and J 1 base, with 0 bases left between them. CDR3 length equals 12 residues. CDR1 is SGHTA and CDR2 is FQGNSA in the germline V gene. CDR3 bases: TGTGCCAGCAGCTTATCCTACAATGAGCAGTTCTTC. Translated, it gives CASSLSYNEQFF.

This clone was seen ten or more times. This CDR3 is CAWSANSGTEAFF. CDR3 bases: TGTGCCTGGAGTGCTAATTCCGGGACAGAAGCTTTCTTT. The V call is TRBV30, the J call TRBJ1-1; a weak D match, TRBD1 (6 bases). V lost 1 base, J lost 8 bases, and 14 bases lay in between. CDR1 is GTSNPN, CDR2 SVGIG, per germline (reference sequence). The CDR3 contains 13 residues.